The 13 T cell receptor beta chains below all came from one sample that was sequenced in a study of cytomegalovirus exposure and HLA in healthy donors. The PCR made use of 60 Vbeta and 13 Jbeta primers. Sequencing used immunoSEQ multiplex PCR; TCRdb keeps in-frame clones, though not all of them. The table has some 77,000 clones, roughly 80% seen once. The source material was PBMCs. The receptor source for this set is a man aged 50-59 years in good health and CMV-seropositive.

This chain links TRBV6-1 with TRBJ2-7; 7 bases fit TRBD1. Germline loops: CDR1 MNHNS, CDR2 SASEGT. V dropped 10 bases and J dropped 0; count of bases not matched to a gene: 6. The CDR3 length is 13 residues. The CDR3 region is CAIGTAHSYEQYF. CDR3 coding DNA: TGTGCCATCGGGACAGCTCACTCCTACGAGCAGTACTTC.

CDR3 nucleotides: TGTGCCAGCAGTTTAAACACAGGAGCTAACTATGGCTACACCTTC. Translation gives CASSLNTGANYGYTF. This chain links TRBV27 with TRBJ1-2, with D perhaps TRBD1 (5 bases). Germline lookup yields CDR1 MNHEY and CDR2 SMNVEV (reference sequence). CDR3 size: 15 residues. V was cut by 2 bases and J by 0 bases, with 10 bases left in between.

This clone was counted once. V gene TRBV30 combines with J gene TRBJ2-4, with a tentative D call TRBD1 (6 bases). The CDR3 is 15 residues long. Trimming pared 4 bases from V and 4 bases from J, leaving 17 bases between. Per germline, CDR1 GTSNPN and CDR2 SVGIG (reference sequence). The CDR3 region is CAWTLGAATKNIQYF. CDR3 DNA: TGTGCCTGGACCTTGGGGGCCGCGACGAAAAACATTCAGTACTTC.

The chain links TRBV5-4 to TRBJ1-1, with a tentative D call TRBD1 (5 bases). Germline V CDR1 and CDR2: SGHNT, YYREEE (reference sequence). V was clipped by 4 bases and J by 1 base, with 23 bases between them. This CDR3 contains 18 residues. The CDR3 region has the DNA TGTGCCAGCAGCCGCTCGGCGGACACGGCACCCGGGAACACTGAAGCTTTCTTT. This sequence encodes CASSRSADTAPGNTEAFF.

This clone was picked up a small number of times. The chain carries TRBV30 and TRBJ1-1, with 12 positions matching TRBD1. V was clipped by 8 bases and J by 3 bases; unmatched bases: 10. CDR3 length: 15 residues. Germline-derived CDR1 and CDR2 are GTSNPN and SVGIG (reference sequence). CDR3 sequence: CASSPGTGGHTEAFF. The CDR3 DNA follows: TGTGCCAGCAGCCCGGGGACAGGGGGCCACACTGAAGCTTTCTTT.

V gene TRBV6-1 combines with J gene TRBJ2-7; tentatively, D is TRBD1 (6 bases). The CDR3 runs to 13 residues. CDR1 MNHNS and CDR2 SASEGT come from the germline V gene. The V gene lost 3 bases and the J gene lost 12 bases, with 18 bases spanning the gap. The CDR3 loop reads CASSDRDRSGRYF. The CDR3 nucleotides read TGTGCCAGCAGTGACCGAGACAGGTCGGGGAGGTACTTC.

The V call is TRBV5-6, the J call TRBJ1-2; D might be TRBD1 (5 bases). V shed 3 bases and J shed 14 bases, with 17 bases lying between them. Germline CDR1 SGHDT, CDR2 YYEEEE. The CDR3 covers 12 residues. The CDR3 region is CASSSRSRVRTF. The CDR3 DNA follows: TGTGCCAGCAGCTCGCGTAGCAGGGTGCGGACCTTC.

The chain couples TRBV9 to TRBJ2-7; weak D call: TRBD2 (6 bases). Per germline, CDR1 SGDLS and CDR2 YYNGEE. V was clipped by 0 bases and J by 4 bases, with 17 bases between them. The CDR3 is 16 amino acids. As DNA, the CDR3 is TGTGCCAGCAGCGTAGGGTCGGGGGATGGGTTTTACGAGCAGTACTTC. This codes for CASSVGSGDGFYEQYF.

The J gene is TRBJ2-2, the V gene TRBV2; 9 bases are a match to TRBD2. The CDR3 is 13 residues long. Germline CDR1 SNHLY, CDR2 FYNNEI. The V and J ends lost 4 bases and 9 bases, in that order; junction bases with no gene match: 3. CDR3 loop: CASSAAGGRELFF. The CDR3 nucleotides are TGTGCCAGCAGTGCCGCGGGGGGGAGGGAGCTGTTTTTT.

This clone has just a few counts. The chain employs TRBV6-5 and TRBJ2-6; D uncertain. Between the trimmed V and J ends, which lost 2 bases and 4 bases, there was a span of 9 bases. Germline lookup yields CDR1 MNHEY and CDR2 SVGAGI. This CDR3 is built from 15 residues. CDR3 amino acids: CASSYGESGANVLTF. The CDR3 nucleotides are TGTGCCAGCAGTTACGGAGAGTCAGGGGCCAACGTCCTGACTTTC.

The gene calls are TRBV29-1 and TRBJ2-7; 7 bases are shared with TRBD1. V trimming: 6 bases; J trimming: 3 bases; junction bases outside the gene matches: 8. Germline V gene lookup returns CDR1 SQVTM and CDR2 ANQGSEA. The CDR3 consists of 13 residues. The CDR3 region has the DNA TGCAGCGTGGAGACAGGGAACGACTACGAGCAGTACTTC. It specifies CSVETGNDYEQYF.

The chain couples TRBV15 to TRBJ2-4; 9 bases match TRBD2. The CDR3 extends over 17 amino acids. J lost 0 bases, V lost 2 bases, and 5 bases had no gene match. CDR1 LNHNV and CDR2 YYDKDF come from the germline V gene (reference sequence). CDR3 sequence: CATSRSVSGGAKNIQYF. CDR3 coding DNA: TGTGCCACCAGCAGATCGGTTAGCGGGGGAGCCAAAAACATTCAGTACTTC.

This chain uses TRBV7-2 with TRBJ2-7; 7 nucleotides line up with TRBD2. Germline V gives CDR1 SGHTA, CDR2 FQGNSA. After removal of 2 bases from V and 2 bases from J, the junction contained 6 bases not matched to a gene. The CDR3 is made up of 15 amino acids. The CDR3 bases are TGTGCCAGCAGCTTACGGGGAGGGGTTACCTACGAGCAGTACTTC. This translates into CASSLRGGVTYEQYF.